A single sample gave rise to the 29 T cell receptor beta chains below, sequenced in a study of shared clonotypes between healthy human individuals. The assay was immunoSEQ multiplex PCR, and TCRdb's table has in-frame clones only and misses some. The data hold about 510,000 clones, with about 96% observed a single time. Material for sequencing was naive CD4+ T cells sorted from blood. Subset indicated: CD45RA+ positively selected. Receptor source: a woman aged 25 to 39 in good health.

The genes are TRBV29-1 and TRBJ2-5; 8 bases are a match to TRBD2. The DNA end is a closer match to TRBJ2-7, so the J assignment may be wrong. Germline CDR1 SQVTM, CDR2 ANQGSEA. The CDR3 has 13 residues. CDR3 amino acids: CSVGAGDGDEQYF. The CDR3 DNA is TGCAGCGTTGGAGCGGGAGACGGGGACGAGCAGTACTTC.

This chain connects TRBV15 to TRBJ2-7; D is possibly TRBD1 (6 bases). Germline assignment: CDR1 LNHNV and CDR2 YYDKDF (reference sequence). The CDR3 runs 14 residues. V was shortened by 0 bases and J by 3 bases, with 9 bases between the two germline ends. The CDR3 bases are TGTGCCACCAGCAGAGATCAGGGGAACTACGAGCAGTACTTC. Protein sequence: CATSRDQGNYEQYF.

The chain links TRBV15 to TRBJ1-2, with D possibly matching TRBD1 (6 bases). The CDR3 sequence is 17 residues long. The V gene lost 0 bases and the J gene lost 4 bases, with 18 bases spanning the gap. Per the germline V gene, CDR1 is LNHNV and CDR2 is YYDKDF (reference sequence). The chain's CDR3 is CATSRDRNRDIGYGYTF. The CDR3 bases are TGTGCCACCAGCAGAGACCGGAACAGGGACATTGGCTATGGCTACACCTTC. The whole variable domain, remainder taken from reference TRBV15 and TRBJ1-2, is DAMVIQNPRYQVTQFGKPVTLSCSQTLNHNVMYWYQQKSSQAPKLLFHYYDKDFNNEADTPDNFQSRRPNTSFCFLDIRSPGLGDTAMYLCATSRDRNRDIGYGYTFGSGTRLTVV.

This chain uses TRBV5-1 with TRBJ2-6, with 8 bases identical to TRBD1. Looked up from germline, CDR1 is SGHRS and CDR2 is YFSETQ. V gave up 4 bases and J gave up 0 bases; unmatched junction bases: 9. The CDR3 spans 18 residues. The CDR3 DNA sequence: TGCGCCAGCAGCATCCGGGACAGGAGTAGCTCTGGGGCCAACGTCCTGACTTTC. It yields the protein CASSIRDRSSSGANVLTF.

V and J are TRBV5-1 and TRBJ2-7, with D uncertain. Trimming left V 0 bases short and J 5 bases short, with 6 bases between. This CDR3 is built from 12 residues. CDR1 is SGHRS and CDR2 is YFSETQ in the germline V gene. DNA of the CDR3: TGCGCCAGCAGCTTGGAAGCGAACGAGCAGTACTTC. This translates into CASSLEANEQYF. Combining the CDR3 with reference TRBV5-1 and TRBJ2-7 gives the whole variable domain KAGVTQTPRYLIKTRGQQVTLSCSPISGHRSVSWYQQTPGQGLQFLFEYFSETQRNKGNFPGRFSGRQFSNSRSEMNVSTLELGDSALYLCASSLEANEQYFGPGTRLTVT.

The gene calls are TRBV21-1 and TRBJ2-1; the D call in the table, TRBD2, was not verified against the DNA. TRBV21-1 is a documented pseudogene. This CDR3 has 18 amino acids. In nucleotides, the CDR3 is TGTGCCAGCAGCAAAGAACGAGAAGCGCCTAGCTCCTACAATGAGCAGTTCTTC. Protein product: CASSKEREAPSSYNEQFF.

This clone has only one observation. The gene calls are TRBV19 and TRBJ2-1, with D possibly TRBD1 on 6 matching bases. V shed 0 bases and J shed 9 bases, with 9 bases lying between them. This CDR3 region has 13 residues. The germline CDR1 and CDR2 sequences are LNHDA and SQIVND (reference sequence). For the CDR3, the DNA is TGTGCCAGTAGTATAGAGACAGGAGTTGAGCAGTTCTTC. It translates to CASSIETGVEQFF.

CDR3 region: CASSTGQINQPQHF. The CDR3, as DNA: TGTGCCAGTAGCACGGGACAAATCAATCAGCCCCAGCATTTT. V usage is TRBV19 and J usage is TRBJ1-5; D might be TRBD1 (6 bases). Germline CDR1 and CDR2: LNHDA and SQIVND (reference sequence). Between the trimmed V and J ends, which lost 6 bases and 3 bases, there was a span of 12 bases. This CDR3 contains 14 residues.

The chain uses TRBV2 and TRBJ2-2, with 9 bases identical to TRBD2. The CDR3 contains 17 residues. With 6 bases clipped from V and 1 base from J, the junction kept 9 bases outside the gene matches. The germline gives CDR1 SNHLY, CDR2 FYNNEI. CDR3 in amino acids: CASRFPGTSRNTGELFF. CDR3 nucleotide sequence: TGTGCCAGCAGATTTCCCGGGACTAGCAGGAACACCGGGGAGCTGTTTTTT.

V usage is TRBV7-9 and J usage is TRBJ2-1, with D tentatively TRBD2 (6 bases). V lost 5 bases and J lost 5, with 7 bases in between. Germline V gives CDR1 SEHNR, CDR2 FQNEAQ (reference sequence). The CDR3 is 12 amino acids. Written as DNA, the CDR3 is TGTGCCAGCAGCCGGGGGAACAATGAGCAGTTCTTC. This sequence encodes CASSRGNNEQFF.

V gene TRBV19 combines with J gene TRBJ2-7, with a possible D match to TRBD1 (6 bases). Deletions cut 6 bases from V and 1 base from J, with 13 bases between. This CDR3 has 14 residues. Germline CDR1 is LNHDA and CDR2 is SQIVND (reference sequence). The CDR3 here is CASRTGHGSYEQYF. Here the CDR3 DNA reads TGTGCCAGTAGAACGGGACACGGATCCTACGAGCAGTACTTC.

This chain links TRBV29-1 with TRBJ2-3; no reliable D call. The CDR3 length is 15 residues. The V end was cut by 5 bases, the J end by 0 bases, with 15 bases between. CDR1 is SQVTM, CDR2 ANQGSEA, per germline. CDR3 nucleotides: TGCAGCGTTTCGGCCCTGATACCCAGCACAGATACGCAGTATTTT. Its translation: CSVSALIPSTDTQYF.

Only one count was recorded for this clone. J is TRBJ2-7 and V is TRBV19; D gene uncertain. This CDR3 comprises 16 residues. Trimming took off 8 bases at V and 0 bases at J, with 20 bases between the two ends. Germline values: CDR1 LNHDA, CDR2 SQIVND (reference sequence). CDR3 amino acids: CASPHHYTTSSYEQYF. The CDR3 DNA reads TGTGCCAGTCCGCACCACTATACCACCAGCTCCTACGAGCAGTACTTC.

The chain has TRBV29-1 and TRBJ2-1; possible D gene TRBD1, 5 bases. The germline CDR1 and CDR2 sequences are SQVTM and ANQGSEA. Trimming cost V 7 bases and J 6 bases, with 16 bases left between them. The CDR3 consists of 13 residues. CDR3 sequence (DNA): TGCAGCGCATTTGGACATATCCCCAATGAGCAGTTCTTC. Translated: CSAFGHIPNEQFF.

The chain is built from TRBV6-5 and TRBJ2-7, with D maybe TRBD2 (5 bases). Germline lookup yields CDR1 MNHEY and CDR2 SVGAGI. The V end lost 6 bases, the J end lost 5 bases, and 14 bases lay between the germline ends. The CDR3 loop spans 13 amino acids. Written as DNA, the CDR3 is TGTGCCAGCAGGCCAAAGCTAGCCCACGAGCAGTACTTC. Translating it yields CASRPKLAHEQYF.

The chain recombines TRBV5-4 with TRBJ2-2, with 7 bases identical to TRBD1. The CDR3 has 16 residues. Trimming at V came to 2 bases and at J to 2 bases, leaving 6 bases not matched to a gene. Germline-derived CDR1 and CDR2 are SGHNT and YYREEE (reference sequence). The CDR3 loop reads CASSLGGPTNTGELFF. CDR3 DNA: TGTGCCAGCAGCTTAGGGGGCCCGACCAACACCGGGGAGCTGTTTTTT.

The chain links TRBV27 to TRBJ2-6; 8 bases align to TRBD1. CDR3 size: 17 residues. Germline-derived CDR1 and CDR2 are MNHEY and SMNVEV (reference sequence). V shed 5 bases and J 1 base; nucleotides not matched to a gene: 7. The chain's CDR3 is CASSRRQGRSGANVLTF. The CDR3 nucleotides read TGTGCCAGCAGTCGCCGACAGGGGAGGTCTGGGGCCAACGTCCTGACTTTC.

V usage is TRBV10-3 and J usage is TRBJ2-7; 8 bases agree with TRBD1. The junction had 2 bases not matched to a gene; V was cut back by 4 bases and J by 0 bases. Germline V CDR1 and CDR2: ENHRY, SYGVKD. The CDR3 consists of 14 residues. The CDR3 DNA follows: TGTGCCATCAGTGTGACAGGGGACTCCTACGAGCAGTACTTC. Its protein is CAISVTGDSYEQYF.

The CDR3 loop reads CASTTRGFTYEQYF. CDR3 sequence (DNA): TGTGCCAGCACAACGAGGGGCTTTACCTACGAGCAGTACTTC. V gene TRBV2 combines with J gene TRBJ2-7; possibly TRBD1 or TRBD2 for D (5 bases each). This CDR3 comprises 14 residues. V was cut by 7 bases and J by 2 bases, with 15 bases left in between. Germline-derived CDR1 and CDR2 are SNHLY and FYNNEI.

The rearrangement uses TRBV11-2 and TRBJ2-2; D perhaps matches TRBD2 (6 bases). Trimming took 1 base from V and 7 from J, leaving 19 bases between them. CDR1 SGHAT and CDR2 FQNNGV come from the germline V gene. The CDR3 consists of 17 residues. The CDR3 DNA sequence: TGTGCCAGCAGCTTAGGATGGAGGGCCCGCCGGGGCGGGGAGCTGTTTTTT. Amino acids: CASSLGWRARRGGELFF. The variable domain in full, completed from reference TRBV11-2 and TRBJ2-2, reads EAGVAQSPRYKIIEKRQSVAFWCNPISGHATLYWYQQILGQGPKLLIQFQNNGVVDDSQLPKDRFSAERLKGVDSTLKIQPAKLEDSAVYLCASSLGWRARRGGELFFGEGSRLTVL.

The chain recombines TRBV7-2 with TRBJ2-5; 8 nucleotides line up with TRBD2. CDR1 is SGHTA and CDR2 is FQGNSA in the germline V gene. The CDR3 loop spans 17 amino acids. V gave up 1 base and J gave up 0 bases; unmatched junction bases: 7. The CDR3 here is CASSLEGRLAYQETQYF. The CDR3 DNA follows: TGTGCCAGCAGCTTAGAGGGGAGACTAGCGTACCAAGAGACCCAGTACTTC.

The genes are TRBV6-4 and TRBJ1-1, with no clear D. Between the trimmed V and J ends, which lost 3 bases and 6 bases, there was a span of 11 bases. The germline gives CDR1 MRHNA, CDR2 SNTAGT. This CDR3 is built from 13 residues. CDR3 sequence reads: CASSEDWAAEAFF. The CDR3 nucleotides read TGTGCCAGCAGTGAAGATTGGGCGGCTGAAGCTTTCTTT.

The genes are TRBV5-1 and TRBJ2-3, with 7 positions matching TRBD2. CDR1 and CDR2 (germline): SGHRS, YFSETQ. The CDR3 runs to 15 residues. V lost 4 bases to trimming and J lost 4 bases; unmatched junction nucleotides: 9. CDR3 sequence reads: CASSPWGGSADTQYF. The CDR3 DNA reads as TGCGCCAGCAGCCCGTGGGGCGGGAGCGCAGATACGCAGTATTTT.

The V gene is TRBV6-5, the J gene TRBJ1-3, with unresolved D. Germline CDR1 reads MNHEY; CDR2 reads SVGAGI. The ends were cut back, 2 bases at V and 0 bases at J, with 11 bases in the middle. The CDR3 runs 16 residues. The CDR3 loop is CASSYSRETSGNTIYF. DNA of the CDR3: TGTGCCAGCAGTTACAGCCGGGAGACCTCTGGAAACACCATATATTTT.

The V gene is TRBV28, the J gene TRBJ2-1; no definite D call. The germline gives CDR1 MDHEN, CDR2 SYDVKM. The CDR3 extends over 12 amino acids. Trimming stripped 6 bases from V and 8 bases from J, with 11 bases between. The CDR3 protein is CASRGPRDEQFF. In DNA, the CDR3 is TGTGCCAGCAGAGGTCCTAGGGATGAGCAGTTCTTC.

The V and J genes are TRBV5-1 and TRBJ2-1; no clear D gene. The CDR3 covers 13 residues. Germline CDR1 SGHRS, CDR2 YFSETQ. Trimming shortened V by 0 bases and J by 9 bases, and 10 bases separated the two germline ends. The CDR3 loop is CASSLDVNGEQFF. The CDR3 DNA reads as TGCGCCAGCAGCTTGGACGTAAACGGTGAGCAGTTCTTC.

CDR3 coding DNA: TGTGCCAGCAGTTCGACACCAGGAAACACCATATATTTT. Residues: CASSSTPGNTIYF. The chain couples TRBV27 to TRBJ1-3; no clear D. CDR1 and CDR2 from the germline V gene are MNHEY and SMNVEV (reference sequence). The CDR3 is 13 residues long. The V end lost 4 bases, the J end lost 4 bases, and 8 bases lay between the germline ends.

This chain uses TRBV5-1 with TRBJ2-7; the D is unclear. Trimming took off 4 bases at V and 1 base at J, with 15 bases between the two ends. This CDR3 is 15 amino acids long. Germline CDR1 is SGHRS and CDR2 is YFSETQ. The CDR3 protein is CASSEARGPSYEQYF. The DNA of the CDR3 is TGCGCCAGCAGCGAGGCCCGCGGTCCTTCCTACGAGCAGTACTTC.

The rearrangement joins TRBV6-6 to TRBJ2-6; D is undetermined. Germline CDR1 MNHNY, CDR2 SVGAGI (reference sequence). The V end was cut by 1 base, the J end by 0 bases, with 4 bases between. CDR3 length: 15 residues. The CDR3 loop reads CASSYFVSGANVLTF. For the CDR3, the DNA is TGTGCCAGCAGTTACTTTGTCTCTGGGGCCAACGTCCTGACTTTC.